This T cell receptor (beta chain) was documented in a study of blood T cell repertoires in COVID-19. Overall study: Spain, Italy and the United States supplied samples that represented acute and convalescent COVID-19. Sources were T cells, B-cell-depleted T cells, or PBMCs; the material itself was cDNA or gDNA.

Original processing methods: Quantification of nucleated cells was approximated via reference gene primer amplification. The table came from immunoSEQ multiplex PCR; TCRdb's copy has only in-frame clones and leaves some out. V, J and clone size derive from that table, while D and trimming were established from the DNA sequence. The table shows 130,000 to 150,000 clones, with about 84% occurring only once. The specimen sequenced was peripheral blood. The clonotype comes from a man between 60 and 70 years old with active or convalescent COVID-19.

This CDR3 reads CASRPQGVVDYGYTF. CDR3 bases: TGTGCCAGCAGGCCGCAGGGGGTGGTAGACTATGGCTACACCTTC. The chain combines TRBV2 with TRBJ1-2, with 7 bases matching TRBD1. The CDR3 sequence is 15 residues long. From germline, CDR1 is SNHLY and CDR2 FYNNEI. With 6 bases clipped from V and 3 bases from J, the junction kept 10 bases outside the gene matches.